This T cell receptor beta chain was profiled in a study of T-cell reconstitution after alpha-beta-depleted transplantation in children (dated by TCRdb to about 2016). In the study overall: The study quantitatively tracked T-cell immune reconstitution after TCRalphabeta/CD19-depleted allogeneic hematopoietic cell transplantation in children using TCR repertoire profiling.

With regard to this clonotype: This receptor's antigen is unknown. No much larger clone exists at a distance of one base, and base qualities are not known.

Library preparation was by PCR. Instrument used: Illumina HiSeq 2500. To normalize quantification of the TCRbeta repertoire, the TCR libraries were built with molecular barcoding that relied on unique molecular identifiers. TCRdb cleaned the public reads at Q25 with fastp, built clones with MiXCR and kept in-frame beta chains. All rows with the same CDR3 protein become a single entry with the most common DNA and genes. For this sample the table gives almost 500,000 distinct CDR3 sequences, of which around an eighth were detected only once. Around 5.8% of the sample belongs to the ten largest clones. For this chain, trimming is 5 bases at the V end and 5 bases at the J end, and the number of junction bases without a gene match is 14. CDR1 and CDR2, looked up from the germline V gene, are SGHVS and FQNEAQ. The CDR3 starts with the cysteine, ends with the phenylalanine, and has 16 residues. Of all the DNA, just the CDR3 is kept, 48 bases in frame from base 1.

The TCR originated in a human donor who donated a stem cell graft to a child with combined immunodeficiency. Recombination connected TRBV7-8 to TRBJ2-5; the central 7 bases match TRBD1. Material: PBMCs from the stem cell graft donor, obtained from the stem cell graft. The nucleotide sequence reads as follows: TGTGCCAGCAGCGTAGGGGGCAGGTCGTACGTGGAGACCCAGTACTTC. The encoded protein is CASSVGGRSYVETQYF.